This T cell receptor beta chain appears in the sequencing data of a study of T cell responses to AZD1222 COVID-19 vaccine. Across the study: It was second doses at about 4 or about 12 weeks that were pooled.

Worth noting for this clone: The target antigen is unknown.

The data were produced by immunoSEQ multiplex PCR, yet TCRdb's version contains in-frame clones alone and is incomplete. The sample lists around 100,000 clones, 87% occurring once. General study points: Donors skewed white British and female; clonal diversity was possibly underestimated. No day 14 peak samples; only post-peak repertoires were characterized. AZD1222 recipients seropositive at baseline numbered only six or seven.

After removal of 6 bases from V and 10 bases from J, the junction contained 14 bases not matched to a gene. Germline loops: CDR1 LNHDA, CDR2 SQIVND (reference sequence). This CDR3 is 14 amino acids long. This TCR was sampled from an adult in good health. The material sequenced was peripheral blood, taken on day 0 of AZD1222 vaccination. This chain joins TRBV19 and TRBJ1-1, with 7 positions matching TRBD1. CDR3: CASRSTGTEPPAFF. As DNA, the CDR3 is TGTGCCAGTAGATCTACCGGGACAGAACCCCCAGCTTTCTTT.